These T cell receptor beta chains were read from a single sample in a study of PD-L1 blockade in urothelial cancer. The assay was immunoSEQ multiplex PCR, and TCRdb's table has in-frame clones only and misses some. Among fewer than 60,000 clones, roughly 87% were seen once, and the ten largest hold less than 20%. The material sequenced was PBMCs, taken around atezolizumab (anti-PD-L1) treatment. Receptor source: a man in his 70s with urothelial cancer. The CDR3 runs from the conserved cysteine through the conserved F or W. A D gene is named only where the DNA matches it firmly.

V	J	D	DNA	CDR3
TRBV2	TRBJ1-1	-	TGTGCCAGCAGTGTCGGGGGGGGCGTCACTGAAGCTTTCTTT	CASSVGGGVTEAFF
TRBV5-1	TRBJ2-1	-	TGCGCCAGCAGCGTCGGGACCATGGCGGGGCACAATGAGCAGTTCTTC	CASSVGTMAGHNEQFF
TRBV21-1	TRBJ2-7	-	TGTGCCAGCAGACTAGCGGCTTTTTCCTACGAGCAGTACTTC	CASRLAAFSYEQYF
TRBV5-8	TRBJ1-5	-	TGTGCCAGCAGCTTCGACTACAATCAGCCCCAGCATTTT	CASSFDYNQPQHF
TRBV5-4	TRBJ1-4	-	TGTGCCAGCAGCCCGGGACAAGCGAATGAAAAACTGTTTTTT	CASSPGQANEKLFF
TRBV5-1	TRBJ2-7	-	TGCGCCAGCAGCGCCCGGAGGCTCGGAGACTACGAGCAGTACTTC	CASSARRLGDYEQYF
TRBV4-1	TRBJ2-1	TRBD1	TGCGCCAGCAGCCCCCAGGACAGGCGCTGGGAGCAGTTCTTC	CASSPQDRRWEQFF
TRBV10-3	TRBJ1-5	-	TGTGCCATCAGTGAGTATCACAATCAGCCCCAGCATTTT	CAISEYHNQPQHF
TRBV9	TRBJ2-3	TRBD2	TGTGCCAGCAGCGTAGAGCCAGCGGGAGGGCCAGATACGCAGTATTTT	CASSVEPAGGPDTQYF
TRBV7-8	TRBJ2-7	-	TGTGCCAGCAGCCCCACGCGGGCGGTGAGCTCCTACGAGCAGTACTTC	CASSPTRAVSSYEQYF
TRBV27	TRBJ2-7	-	TGTGCCAGCAGTCTACACAGGGGAGGCTCCTACGAGCAGTACTTC	CASSLHRGGSYEQYF